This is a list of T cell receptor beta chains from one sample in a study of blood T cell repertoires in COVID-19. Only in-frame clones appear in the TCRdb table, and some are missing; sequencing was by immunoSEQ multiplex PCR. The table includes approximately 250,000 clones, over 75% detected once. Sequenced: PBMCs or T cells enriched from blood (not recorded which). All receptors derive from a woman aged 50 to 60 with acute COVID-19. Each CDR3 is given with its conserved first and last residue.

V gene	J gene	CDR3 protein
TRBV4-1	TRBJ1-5	CASSQVLQGSNQPQHF
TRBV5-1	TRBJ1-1	CASSATGFETEAFF
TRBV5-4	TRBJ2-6	CASSPREAGANVLTF
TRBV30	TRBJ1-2	CAWGTGIYGYTF
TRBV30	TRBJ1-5	CAWSEKRNQPQHF
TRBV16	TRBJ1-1	CASSPTAGGTRGANTEAFF
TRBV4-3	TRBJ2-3	CASSQETLADGTDTQYF
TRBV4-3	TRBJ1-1	CASSRQMNTEAFF
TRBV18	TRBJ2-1	CASSLDLSSYNEQFF
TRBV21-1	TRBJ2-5	CAPGLAGARGETQYF
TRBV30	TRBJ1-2	CAWSGFPDRAYGYTF
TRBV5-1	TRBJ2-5	CASSLAGEHQETQYF
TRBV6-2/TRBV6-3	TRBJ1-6	CASSYTGTNNSPLHF
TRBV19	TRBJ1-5	CASSKFQGEKDQPQHF
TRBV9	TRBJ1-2	CASSVGASGYTF
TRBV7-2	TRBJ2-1	CASSSPQGPYNEQFF
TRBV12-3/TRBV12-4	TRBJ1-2	CASSRRQSYGYTF
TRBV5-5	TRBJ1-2	CASSSQWDRGWDNYGYTF
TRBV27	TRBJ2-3	CASRRDPSTDTQYF
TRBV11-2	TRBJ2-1	CASSLGTGGTEQFF
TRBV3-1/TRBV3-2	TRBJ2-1	CASSPPVTTYNEQFF
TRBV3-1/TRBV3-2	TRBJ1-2	CASSSTGTLYGYTF